The rows below give T cell receptor beta chains drawn from one sample of a study of T cell responses to AZD1222 COVID-19 vaccine. Method: immunoSEQ multiplex PCR; TCRdb's copy keeps in-frame clones and lacks some. The table includes around 100,000 clones, around 94% detected once. This material consisted of peripheral blood, taken on day 0 of AZD1222 vaccination. These receptors originate from an adult in good health. Both conserved end residues are part of each CDR3. The D gene is left open where the match is weak.

>-|TRBJ2-6|TRBV2
CASSESSGANVLTF
>TRBD2|TRBJ2-5|TRBV4-1
CASSQPPRASGRKETQYF
>-|TRBJ1-6|TRBV19
CASTPGLFSPLHF
>-|TRBJ1-5|TRBV6-5
CASRGRRNQPQHF
>-|TRBJ2-7|TRBV28
CASSPARGGNEQYF
>-|TRBJ2-7|TRBV11-3
CASRVGSSYEQYF
>-|TRBJ1-1|TRBV28
CASSFHRDYTEAFF
>TRBD1|TRBJ1-2|TRBV6-2/TRBV6-3
CASSYTGEENYGYTF
>-|TRBJ1-2|TRBV6-4
CATSAAANYGYTF
>-|TRBJ2-1|TRBV7-8
CASSLRRDLTDNEQFF
>-|TRBJ2-2|TRBV9
CASRRRGAGELFF
>TRBD1|TRBJ1-2|TRBV19
CASRYRGANYGYTF
>-|TRBJ1-2|TRBV27
CASSLLGREKGGYTF
>-|TRBJ1-1|TRBV6-2/TRBV6-3
CASSYGGIGSGEAFF
>-|TRBJ1-3|TRBV7-8
CASYSSGGEGNTIYF
>-|TRBJ2-4|TRBV28
CASSESGRLAKNIQYF
>TRBD1|TRBJ1-3|TRBV4-1
CASSQEGGQDSGNTIYF
>-|TRBJ1-2|TRBV4-3
CASSQEGDTYGYTF
>TRBD1|TRBJ1-3|TRBV4-1
CASSLLPRDRVSGNTIYF
>-|TRBJ1-1|TRBV6-5
CASSYFAGGMNTEAFF
>-|TRBJ2-1|TRBV29-1
CSAEKSHEQFF
>-|TRBJ2-3|TRBV5-1
CASSLERTSDTQYF
>-|TRBJ1-1|TRBV5-6
CASSPFEGGDTEAFF
>-|TRBJ1-5|TRBV29-1
CSVSMGSNQPQHF
>-|TRBJ1-1|TRBV5-1
CASSPLVRNTEAFF
>-|TRBJ2-2|TRBV5-6
CASSPGSGELFF
>-|TRBJ2-7|TRBV6-1
CASSEPRFSYEQYF
>-|TRBJ2-7|TRBV27
CASSLRDTVEQYF
>-|TRBJ2-4|TRBV7-9
CASSQSWRGSKNIQYF
>-|TRBJ2-7|TRBV19
CASSFRSSRVQYF
>-|TRBJ1-5|TRBV4-1
CASSQGRGGDPRVNQPQHF
>-|TRBJ1-4|TRBV14
CASSQVDGGGEKLFF
>-|TRBJ1-1|TRBV19
CASSTGAWAFF
>TRBD2|TRBJ2-7|TRBV6-5
CASSWGGYEQYF
>TRBD1|TRBJ1-1|TRBV28
CASSLGQLNTEAFF
>TRBD2|TRBJ2-3|TRBV24-1
CATSTRLAGVLDTQYF
>TRBD2|TRBJ2-7|TRBV2
CASSAFSGRSYEQYF
>TRBD1|TRBJ1-5|TRBV5-8
CASSLGTDEIQPQHF
>TRBD2|TRBJ2-1|TRBV4-1
CASSQDVAGEGNEQFF
>TRBD1|TRBJ2-1|TRBV30
CAWVRGFNNEQFF
>TRBD1|TRBJ1-2|TRBV29-1
CSVSETQGADGYTF
>-|TRBJ2-1|TRBV24-1
CATSASSYNEQFF
>-|TRBJ1-4|TRBV19
CASSIHRAGRKLFF
>-|TRBJ1-1|TRBV30
CAWSVDTEAFF
>TRBD1|TRBJ1-3|TRBV7-2
CASSSHRGSGNTIYF
>TRBD1|TRBJ2-3|TRBV5-4
CASSSTEQGDGTDTQYF
>TRBD1|TRBJ1-2|TRBV7-9
CASSQDRGGYTF
>TRBD1|TRBJ1-2|TRBV11-2
CASSAHHRGSPRGYTF
>TRBD2|TRBJ2-7|TRBV9
CASSPHSGGYEQYF
>-|TRBJ2-7|TRBV7-2
CASTGYEQYF
>-|TRBJ1-3|TRBV21-1
CASSKGGPGNTIYF
>-|TRBJ2-5|TRBV12-3/TRBV12-4
CATNSQKETQYF
>-|TRBJ1-1|TRBV10-3
CAISASGNTNTEAFF
>-|TRBJ1-1|TRBV29-1
CSVRYENTEAFF
>TRBD1|TRBJ1-3|TRBV6-5
CASSPNQVGGRLDF
>-|TRBJ2-6|TRBV19
CASSPPPGANVLTF
>-|TRBJ2-1|TRBV11-1
CASSQISDEQFF
>-|TRBJ2-7|TRBV27
CASSLSPDLSVSQYF
>-|TRBJ2-2|TRBV29-1
CSVAGYTGELFF